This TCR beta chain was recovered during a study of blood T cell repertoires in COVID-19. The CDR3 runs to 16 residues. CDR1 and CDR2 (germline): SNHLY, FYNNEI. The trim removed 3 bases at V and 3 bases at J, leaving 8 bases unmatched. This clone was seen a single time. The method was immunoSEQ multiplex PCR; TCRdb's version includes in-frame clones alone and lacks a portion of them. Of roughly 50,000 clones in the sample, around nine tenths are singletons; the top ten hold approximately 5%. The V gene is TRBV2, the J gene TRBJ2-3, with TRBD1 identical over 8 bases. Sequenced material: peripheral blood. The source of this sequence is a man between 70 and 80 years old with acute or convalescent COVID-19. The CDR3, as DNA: TGTGCCAGCAGTGACCCACGAACAGGGGGGACAGATACGCAGTATTTT. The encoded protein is CASSDPRTGGTDTQYF. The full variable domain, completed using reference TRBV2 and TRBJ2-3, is EPEVTQTPSHQVTQMGQEVILRCVPISNHLYFYWYRQILGQKVEFLVSFYNNEISEKSEIFDDQFSVERPDGSNFTLKIRSTKLEDSAMYFCASSDPRTGGTDTQYFGPGTRLTVL.